The T cell receptor delta chain under discussion was sequenced for a study of Vδ1+ human thymocytes. CDR3 length: 13 amino acids. Germline V lookup: CDR1 TSWWSYY, CDR2 QGS. V dropped 7 bases and J dropped 2 bases, with 11 bases sitting between them. The template was reverse-transcribed extracted RNA. The CDR3 regions were amplified by multiplex PCR from V-gene primers to a constant-region primer. TCRdb re-called the multiplex PCR reads via CATT. The sample lists about 75,000 delta-chain clones; about 30% were seen once. With respect to this clone: Its antigen is currently unknown.

Study-level results: Despite high sort purity, about 20% of thymic T cell receptor delta sequences were Vdelta2. Thymic TRG and TRD repertoires appeared highly polyclonal, with Gaussian CDR3 length distributions. Bulk repertoire data may be misinterpreted because of unexpected Vdelta2 sequences. TRD repertoires were essentially private, unlike widely shared TRG clonotypes.

The sorted cells were CD3+ Vdelta1+ Vdelta2- thymocytes from alphabeta-depleted thymus. This receptor was obtained from a boy under two years old who had congenital heart surgery. V and J are TRDV1 and TRDJ1; D call uncertain. Sequencing input: Vdelta1+ gamma-delta thymocytes from the thymus. The subset here: FACS-sorted CD3+ TCRalphabeta- TCRVdelta1+ TCRVdelta2- thymocytes. CDR3 in DNA: TGTGCTCTTGTGCCTAAGGGTACCGATAAACTCATCTTT. Protein: CALVPKGTDKLIF.